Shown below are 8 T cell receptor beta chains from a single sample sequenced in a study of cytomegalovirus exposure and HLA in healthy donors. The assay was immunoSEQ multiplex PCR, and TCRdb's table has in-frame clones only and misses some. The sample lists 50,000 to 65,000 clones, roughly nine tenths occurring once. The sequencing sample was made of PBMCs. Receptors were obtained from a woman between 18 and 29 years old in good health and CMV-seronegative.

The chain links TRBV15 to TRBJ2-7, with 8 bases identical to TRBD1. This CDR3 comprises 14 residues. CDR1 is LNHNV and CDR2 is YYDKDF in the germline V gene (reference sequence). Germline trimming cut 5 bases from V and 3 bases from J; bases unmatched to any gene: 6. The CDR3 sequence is CATSSLDRVYEQYF. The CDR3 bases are TGTGCCACCAGCTCTCTGGACAGGGTCTACGAGCAGTACTTC.

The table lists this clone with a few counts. This CDR3 is CASSFQGARTGELFF. In DNA form, the CDR3 reads TGTGCCAGCAGCTTCCAGGGGGCGCGCACCGGGGAGCTGTTTTTT. The chain carries TRBV7-2 and TRBJ2-2; 8 nucleotides match TRBD1. The V gene's germline CDR1 is SGHTA and CDR2 FQGNSA. CDR3 size: 15 residues. Unmatched junction bases numbered 4, after V lost 3 bases and J lost 4 bases.

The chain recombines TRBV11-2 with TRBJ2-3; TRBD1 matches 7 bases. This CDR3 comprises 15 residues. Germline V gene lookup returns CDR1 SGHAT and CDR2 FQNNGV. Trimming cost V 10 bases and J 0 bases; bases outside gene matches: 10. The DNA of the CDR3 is TGTGCCACGAAGACGACAGGGTCAAGCACAGATACGCAGTATTTT. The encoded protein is CATKTTGSSTDTQYF.

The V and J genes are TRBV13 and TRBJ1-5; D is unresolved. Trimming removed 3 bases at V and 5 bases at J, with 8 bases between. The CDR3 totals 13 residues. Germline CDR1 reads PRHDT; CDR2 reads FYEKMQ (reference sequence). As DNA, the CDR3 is TGTGCCAGCAGCTTTAACAGAGATCAGCCCCAGCATTTT. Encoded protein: CASSFNRDQPQHF.

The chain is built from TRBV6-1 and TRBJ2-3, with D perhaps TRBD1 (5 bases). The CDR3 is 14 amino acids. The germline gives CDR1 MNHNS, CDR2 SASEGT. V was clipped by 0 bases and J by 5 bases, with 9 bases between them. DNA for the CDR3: TGTGCCAGCAGTGAAGCGCTTCAGGGAGATACGCAGTATTTT. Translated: CASSEALQGDTQYF.

CDR3 in amino acids: CASSPQGDGYTF. As DNA, the CDR3 is TGTGCCAGCAGCCCACAGGGGGATGGCTACACCTTC. This sequence joins TRBV4-2 and TRBJ1-2, with 8 bases fitting TRBD1. With V trimmed by 4 bases and J by 6 bases, 1 base remained unmatched. Looked up from germline, CDR1 is LGHNA and CDR2 is YNFKEQ. The CDR3 has 12 residues.

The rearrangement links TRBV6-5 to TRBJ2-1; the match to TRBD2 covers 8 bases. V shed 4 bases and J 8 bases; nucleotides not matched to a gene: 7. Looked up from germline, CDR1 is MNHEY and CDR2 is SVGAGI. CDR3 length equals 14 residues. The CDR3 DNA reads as TGTGCCAGCAGTTTTACGGGGGGGCCAGATGAGCAGTTCTTC. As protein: CASSFTGGPDEQFF.

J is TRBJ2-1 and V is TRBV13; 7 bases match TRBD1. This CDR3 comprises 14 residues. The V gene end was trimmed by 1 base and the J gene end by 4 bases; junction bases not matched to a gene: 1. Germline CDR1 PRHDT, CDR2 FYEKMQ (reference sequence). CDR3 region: CASSLAGQYNEQFF. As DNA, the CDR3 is TGTGCCAGCAGCTTAGCGGGACAGTACAATGAGCAGTTCTTC.